The 2 T cell receptor beta chains reported below all come from one sample, sequenced in a study of post-analysis software for immune sequencing data. Regarding the study as a whole: Compared with controls, patients had more of 4 to 6 TRBV segments, including TRBV5-6, TRBV5-1 and TRBV20-1.

No antigen is known for these receptors. Prepared libraries of TCR beta cDNA carried unique molecular identifiers. TCRdb reprocessed the PCR reads with MiXCR, giving one entry per CDR3 protein. The sample contains about 800,000 distinct CDR3 sequences, about 32% of which appear only once. Sequencing input: blood. The receptors originated from a girl aged 5-17 years with multiple sclerosis.

The chain has TRBV5-1 and TRBJ2-1; possible D gene TRBD2, 6 bases. The germline gives CDR1 SGHRS, CDR2 YFSETQ. Trimming took off 2 bases at V and 5 bases at J, with 11 bases between the two ends. The CDR3 covers 14 residues. CDR3 loop: CASSFGTLNNEQFF. Here the CDR3 DNA reads TGCGCCAGCAGCTTCGGGACTTTAAACAATGAGCAGTTCTTC. The full variable domain, in which reference TRBV5-1 and TRBJ2-1 provide the parts outside the CDR3, is KAGVTQTPRYLIKTRGQQVTLSCSPISGHRSVSWYQQTPGQGLQFLFEYFSETQRNKGNFPGRFSGRQFSNSRSEMNVSTLELGDSALYLCASSFGTLNNEQFFGPGTRLTVL.

CDR3 amino acids: CASKGTGLRFTDTQYF. As DNA, the CDR3 is TGTGCCAGCAAAGGGACAGGCCTCCGATTCACAGATACGCAGTATTTT. J is TRBJ2-3 and V is TRBV6-7; 8 bases match TRBD1. TRBV6-7 is an ORF; its function is uncertain. After removal of 7 bases from V and 2 bases from J, the junction contained 11 bases not matched to a gene. This CDR3 is built from 16 residues.